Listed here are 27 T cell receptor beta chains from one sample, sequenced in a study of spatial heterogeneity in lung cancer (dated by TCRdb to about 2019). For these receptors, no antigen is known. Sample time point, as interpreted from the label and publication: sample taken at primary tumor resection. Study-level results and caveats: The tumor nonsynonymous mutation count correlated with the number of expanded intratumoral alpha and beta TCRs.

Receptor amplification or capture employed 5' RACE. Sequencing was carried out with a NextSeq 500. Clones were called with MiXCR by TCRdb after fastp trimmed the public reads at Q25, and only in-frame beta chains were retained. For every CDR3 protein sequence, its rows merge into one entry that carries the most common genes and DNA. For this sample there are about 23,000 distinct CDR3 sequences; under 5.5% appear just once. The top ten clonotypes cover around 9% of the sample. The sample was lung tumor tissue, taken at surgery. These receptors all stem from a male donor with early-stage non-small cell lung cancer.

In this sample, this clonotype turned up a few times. The CDR3 loop is CASSPGDSLNTEAFF. CDR3 DNA sequence: TGTGCCAGCAGCCCCGGGGACAGTTTGAACACTGAAGCTTTCTTT. The chain combines TRBV11-3 with TRBJ1-1, with TRBD1 matching over 7 bases. The CDR3 consists of 15 residues. Germline assignment: CDR1 SGHNT and CDR2 YENEEA. The V gene end was trimmed by 5 bases and the J gene end by 0 bases; junction bases not matched to a gene: 6.

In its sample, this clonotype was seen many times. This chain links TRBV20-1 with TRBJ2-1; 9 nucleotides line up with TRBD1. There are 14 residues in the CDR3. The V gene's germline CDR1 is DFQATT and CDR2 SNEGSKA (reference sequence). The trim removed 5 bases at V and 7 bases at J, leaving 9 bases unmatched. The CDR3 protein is CSARDREVRNEQFF. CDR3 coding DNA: TGCAGTGCTCGGGACAGGGAGGTTCGGAATGAGCAGTTCTTC.

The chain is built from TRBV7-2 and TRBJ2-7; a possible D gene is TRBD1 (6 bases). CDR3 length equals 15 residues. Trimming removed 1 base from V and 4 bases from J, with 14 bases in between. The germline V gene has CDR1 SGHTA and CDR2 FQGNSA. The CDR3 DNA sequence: TGTGCCAGCAGCTTAGTAATGGGGGCCGAGTACGAGCAGTACTTC. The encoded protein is CASSLVMGAEYEQYF.

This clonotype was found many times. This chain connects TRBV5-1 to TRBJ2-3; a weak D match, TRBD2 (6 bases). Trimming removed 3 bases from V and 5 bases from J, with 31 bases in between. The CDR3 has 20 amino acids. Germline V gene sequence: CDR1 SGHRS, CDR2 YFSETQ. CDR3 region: CASSSPGLAWERGTGDTQYF. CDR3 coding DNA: TGCGCCAGCAGCTCGCCAGGATTAGCATGGGAACGCGGGACGGGAGATACGCAGTATTTT.

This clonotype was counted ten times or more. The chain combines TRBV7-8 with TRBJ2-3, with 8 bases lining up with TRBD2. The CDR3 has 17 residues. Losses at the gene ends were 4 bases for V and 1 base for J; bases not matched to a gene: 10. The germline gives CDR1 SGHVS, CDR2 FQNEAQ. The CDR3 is CASSSNGRGVGTDTQYF. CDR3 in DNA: TGTGCCAGCAGCTCCAACGGGAGGGGTGTTGGCACAGATACGCAGTATTTT.

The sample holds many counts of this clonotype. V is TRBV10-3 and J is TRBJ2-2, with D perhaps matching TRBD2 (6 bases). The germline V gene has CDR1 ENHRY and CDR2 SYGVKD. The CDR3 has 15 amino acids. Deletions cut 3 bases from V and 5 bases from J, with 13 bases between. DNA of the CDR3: TGTGCCATCAGTGACGAGGGCGGGATAACCGGGGAGCTGTTTTTT. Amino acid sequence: CAISDEGGITGELFF.

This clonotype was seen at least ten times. The CDR3 sequence is CASSLLDEQYF. DNA of the CDR3: TGTGCCAGCAGCCTTCTGGACGAGCAGTACTTC. The V gene is TRBV11-2, the J gene TRBJ2-7; no clear D gene. The length of the CDR3 is 11 residues. The germline V gene has CDR1 SGHAT and CDR2 FQNNGV. V was trimmed by 5 bases and J by 5 bases, leaving 7 bases between them.

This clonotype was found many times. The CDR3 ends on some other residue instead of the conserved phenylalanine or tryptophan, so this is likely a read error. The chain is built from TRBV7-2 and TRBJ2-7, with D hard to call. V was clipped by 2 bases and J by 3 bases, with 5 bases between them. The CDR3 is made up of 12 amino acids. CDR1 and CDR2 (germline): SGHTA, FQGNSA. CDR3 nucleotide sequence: TGTGCCAGCAGCTTATTTGGCTACGAGCAGTACCTC. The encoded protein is CASSLFGYEQYL.

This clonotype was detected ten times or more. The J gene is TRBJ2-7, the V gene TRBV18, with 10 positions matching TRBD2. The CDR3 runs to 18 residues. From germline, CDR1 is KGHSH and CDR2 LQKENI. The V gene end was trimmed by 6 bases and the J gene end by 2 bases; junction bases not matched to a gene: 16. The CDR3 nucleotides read TGTGCCAGCTCCTCGAACCCGGCCGGGACTAGCGCAACCTACGAGCAGTACTTC. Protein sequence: CASSSNPAGTSATYEQYF. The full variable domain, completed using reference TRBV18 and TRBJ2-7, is NAGVMQNPRHLVRRRGQEARLRCSPMKGHSHVYWYRQLPEEGLKFMVYLQKENIIDESGMPKERFSAEFPKEGPSILRIQQVVRGDSAAYFCASSSNPAGTSATYEQYFGPGTRLTVT.

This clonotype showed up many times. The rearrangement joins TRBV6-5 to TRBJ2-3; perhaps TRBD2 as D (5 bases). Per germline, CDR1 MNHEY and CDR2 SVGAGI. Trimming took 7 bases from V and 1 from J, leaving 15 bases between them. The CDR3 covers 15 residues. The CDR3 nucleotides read TGTGCCAGCAAGAAACTAGTTATTGGCACAGATACGCAGTATTTT. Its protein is CASKKLVIGTDTQYF.

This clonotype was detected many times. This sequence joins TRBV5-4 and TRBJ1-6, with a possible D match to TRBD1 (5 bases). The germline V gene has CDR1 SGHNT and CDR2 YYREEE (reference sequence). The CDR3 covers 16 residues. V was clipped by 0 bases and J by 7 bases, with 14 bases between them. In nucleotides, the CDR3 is TGTGCCAGCAGCTTGGGACAGTTTTTAGGAAATTCACCCCTCCACTTT. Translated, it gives CASSLGQFLGNSPLHF.

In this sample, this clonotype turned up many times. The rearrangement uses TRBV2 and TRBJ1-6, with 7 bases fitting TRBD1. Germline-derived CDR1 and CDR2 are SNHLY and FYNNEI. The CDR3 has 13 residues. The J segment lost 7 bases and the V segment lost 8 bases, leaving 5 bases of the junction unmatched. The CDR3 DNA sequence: TGTGCCAGCGCCGGGACAGAGAATTCACCCCTCCACTTT. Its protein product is CASAGTENSPLHF.

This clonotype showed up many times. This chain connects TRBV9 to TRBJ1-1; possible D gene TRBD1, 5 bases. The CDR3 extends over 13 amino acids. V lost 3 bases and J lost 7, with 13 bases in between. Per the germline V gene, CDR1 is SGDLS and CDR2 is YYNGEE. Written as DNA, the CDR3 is TGTGCCAGCAGCGCTCAAGGGGCCTATGAAGCTTTCTTT. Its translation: CASSAQGAYEAFF.

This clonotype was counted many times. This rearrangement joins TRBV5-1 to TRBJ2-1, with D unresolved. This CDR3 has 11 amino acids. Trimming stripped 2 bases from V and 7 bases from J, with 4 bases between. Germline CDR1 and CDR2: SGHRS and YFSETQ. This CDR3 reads CASSLGNEQFF. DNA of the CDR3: TGCGCCAGCAGCTTAGGAAATGAGCAGTTCTTC.

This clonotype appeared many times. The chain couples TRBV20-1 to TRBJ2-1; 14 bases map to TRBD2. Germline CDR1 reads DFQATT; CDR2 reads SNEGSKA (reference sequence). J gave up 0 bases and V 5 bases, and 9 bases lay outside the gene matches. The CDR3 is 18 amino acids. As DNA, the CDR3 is TGCAGTGCTGCAGGACTAGCGGGAGGCCGCAGCTCCTACAATGAGCAGTTCTTC. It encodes CSAAGLAGGRSSYNEQFF.

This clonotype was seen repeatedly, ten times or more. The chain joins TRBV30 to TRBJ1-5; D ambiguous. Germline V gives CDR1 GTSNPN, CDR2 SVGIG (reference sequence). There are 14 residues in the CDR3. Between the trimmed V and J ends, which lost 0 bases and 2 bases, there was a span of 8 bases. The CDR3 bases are TGTGCCTGGAGTGTAACGGAGGGCAATCAGCCCCAGCATTTT. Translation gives CAWSVTEGNQPQHF.

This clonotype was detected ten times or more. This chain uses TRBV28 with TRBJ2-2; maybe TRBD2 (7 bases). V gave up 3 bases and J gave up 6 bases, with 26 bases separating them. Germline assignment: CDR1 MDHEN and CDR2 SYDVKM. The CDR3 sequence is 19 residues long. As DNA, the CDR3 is TGTGCCAGCAGTTTTGAACAACCGTCCTTCCTCGGGGGGCCCGGGGAGCTGTTTTTT. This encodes CASSFEQPSFLGGPGELFF.

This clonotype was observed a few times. DNA of the CDR3: TGTGCCAGCAGCGTAGCGGGAGCGGGAGTTGCTACCGGGGAGCTGTTTTTT. This codes for CASSVAGAGVATGELFF. The chain uses TRBV9 and TRBJ2-2, with 8 bases that match TRBD2. This CDR3 contains 17 residues. Losses at the gene ends were 0 bases for V and 5 bases for J; bases not matched to a gene: 9. Germline CDR1 reads SGDLS; CDR2 reads YYNGEE.

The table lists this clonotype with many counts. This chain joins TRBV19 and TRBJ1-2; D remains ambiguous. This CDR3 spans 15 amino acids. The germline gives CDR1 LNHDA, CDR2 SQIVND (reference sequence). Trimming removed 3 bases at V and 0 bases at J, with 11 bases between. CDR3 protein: CASSMPARTNYGYTF. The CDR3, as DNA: TGTGCCAGTAGTATGCCCGCACGGACTAACTATGGCTACACCTTC.

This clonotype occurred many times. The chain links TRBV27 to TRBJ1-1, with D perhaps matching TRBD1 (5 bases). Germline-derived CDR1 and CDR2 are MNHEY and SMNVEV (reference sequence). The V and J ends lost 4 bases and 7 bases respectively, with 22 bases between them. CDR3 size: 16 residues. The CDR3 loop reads CASSSDLASRVGEAFF. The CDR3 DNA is TGTGCCAGCAGTTCGGACCTTGCGAGCAGGGTTGGTGAAGCTTTCTTT.

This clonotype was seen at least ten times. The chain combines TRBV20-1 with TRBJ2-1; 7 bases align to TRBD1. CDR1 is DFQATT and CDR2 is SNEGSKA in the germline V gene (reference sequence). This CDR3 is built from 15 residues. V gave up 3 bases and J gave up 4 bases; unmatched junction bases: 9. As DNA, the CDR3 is TGCAGTGCTAGCGCGAGAGGGGGCAGGTACAATGAGCAGTTCTTC. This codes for CSASARGGRYNEQFF.

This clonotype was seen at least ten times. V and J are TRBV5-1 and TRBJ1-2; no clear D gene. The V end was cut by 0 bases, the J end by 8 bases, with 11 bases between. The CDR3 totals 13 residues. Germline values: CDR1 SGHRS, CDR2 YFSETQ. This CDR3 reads CASSLDRSWGYTF. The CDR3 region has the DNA TGCGCCAGCAGCTTGGACCGCTCGTGGGGCTACACCTTC.

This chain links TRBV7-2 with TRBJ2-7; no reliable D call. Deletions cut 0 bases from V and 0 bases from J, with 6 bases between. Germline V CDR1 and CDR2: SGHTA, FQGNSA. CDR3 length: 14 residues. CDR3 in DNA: TGTGCCAGCAGCTTAGCGTCCCACTCCTACGAGCAGTACTTC. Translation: CASSLASHSYEQYF. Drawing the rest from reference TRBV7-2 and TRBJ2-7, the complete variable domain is GAGVSQSPSNKVTEKGKDVELRCDPISGHTALYWYRQSLGQGLEFLIYFQGNSAPDKSGLPSDRFSAERTGGSVSTLTIQRTQQEDSAVYLCASSLASHSYEQYFGPGTRLTVT.

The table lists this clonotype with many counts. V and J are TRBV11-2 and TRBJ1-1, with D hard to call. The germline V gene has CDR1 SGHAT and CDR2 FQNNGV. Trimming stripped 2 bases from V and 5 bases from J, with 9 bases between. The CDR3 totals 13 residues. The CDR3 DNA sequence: TGTGCCAGCAGCTTAATGCGAGATACTGAAGCTTTCTTT. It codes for CASSLMRDTEAFF.

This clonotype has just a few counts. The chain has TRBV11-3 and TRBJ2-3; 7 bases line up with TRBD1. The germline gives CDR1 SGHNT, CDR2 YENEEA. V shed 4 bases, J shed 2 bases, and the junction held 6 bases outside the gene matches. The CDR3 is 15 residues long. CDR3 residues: CASSSRTGSTDTQYF. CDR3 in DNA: TGTGCCAGCAGCTCACGGACAGGTTCCACAGATACGCAGTATTTT.

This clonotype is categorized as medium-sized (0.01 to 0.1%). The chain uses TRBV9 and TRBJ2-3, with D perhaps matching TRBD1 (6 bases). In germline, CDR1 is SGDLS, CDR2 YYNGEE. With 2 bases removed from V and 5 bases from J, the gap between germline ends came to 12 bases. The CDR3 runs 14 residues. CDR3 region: CASSVQETGDTQYF. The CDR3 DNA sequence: TGTGCCAGCAGCGTTCAGGAGACAGGAGATACGCAGTATTTT.

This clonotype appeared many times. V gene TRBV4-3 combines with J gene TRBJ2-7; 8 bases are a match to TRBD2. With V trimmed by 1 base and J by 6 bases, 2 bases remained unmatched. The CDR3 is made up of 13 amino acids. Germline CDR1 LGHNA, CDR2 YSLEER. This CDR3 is CASSQVGTSEQYF. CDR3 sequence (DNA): TGCGCCAGCAGCCAAGTGGGGACTAGCGAGCAGTACTTC.